Detailed here is one T cell receptor beta chain. Its target is not known. The protocol was immunoSEQ multiplex PCR, while the TCRdb copy is restricted to in-frame clones and leaves out a portion. This table has around 49,000 clones, about 90% appearing once. This sample stems from a study of cytomegalovirus exposure and HLA in healthy donors. The study's findings and limits: Reported results showed that the classifier diagnosed cytomegalovirus status with high specificity and sensitivity.

Germline CDR1 is ENHRY and CDR2 is SYGVKD. CDR3 length equals 14 residues. J lost 0 bases, V lost 6 bases, and 4 bases had no gene match. The receptor comes from a man younger than 35 in good health and CMV-seronegative. Sequenced material: PBMCs. The chain recombines TRBV10-3 with TRBJ1-2; 7 bases agree with TRBD1. DNA for the CDR3: TGTGCCATCAGAGGGGACAGCGCTAACTATGGCTACACCTTC. Translation gives CAIRGDSANYGYTF.